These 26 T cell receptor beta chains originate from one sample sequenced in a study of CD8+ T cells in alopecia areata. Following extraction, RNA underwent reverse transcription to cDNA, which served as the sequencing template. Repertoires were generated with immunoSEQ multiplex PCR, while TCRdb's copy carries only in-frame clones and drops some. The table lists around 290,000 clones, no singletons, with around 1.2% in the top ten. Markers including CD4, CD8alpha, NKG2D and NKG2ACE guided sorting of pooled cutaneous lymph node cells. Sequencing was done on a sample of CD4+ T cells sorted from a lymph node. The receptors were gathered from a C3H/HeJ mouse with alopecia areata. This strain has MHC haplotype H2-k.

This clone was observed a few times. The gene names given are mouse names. This chain's CDR3 is CASGGDWGDNAEQFF. The covered CDR3 bases are TGTGCCAGCGGTGGCGACTGGGGGGATAATGCT. The gene calls are TRBV13-2 and TRBJ2-1, with 10 bases fitting TRBD2. The CDR3 end lies 4 residues beyond the end of the read and is filled in from the germline J gene. Per the germline V gene, CDR1 is NNHNN and CDR2 is SYGAGS (reference sequence). The CDR3 loop spans 15 amino acids. Trimming at V came to 3 bases and at J to 5 bases, leaving 5 bases not matched to a gene.

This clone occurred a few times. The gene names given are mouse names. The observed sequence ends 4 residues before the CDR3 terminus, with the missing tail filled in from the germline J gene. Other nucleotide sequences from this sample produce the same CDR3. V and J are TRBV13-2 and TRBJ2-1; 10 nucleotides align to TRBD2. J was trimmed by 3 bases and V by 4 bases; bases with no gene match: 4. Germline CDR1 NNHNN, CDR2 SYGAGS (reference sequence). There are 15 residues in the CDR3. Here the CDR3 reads CASGPGTGVYAEQFF. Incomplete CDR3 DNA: TGTGCCAGCGGTCCCGGGACTGGGGTCTATGCT.

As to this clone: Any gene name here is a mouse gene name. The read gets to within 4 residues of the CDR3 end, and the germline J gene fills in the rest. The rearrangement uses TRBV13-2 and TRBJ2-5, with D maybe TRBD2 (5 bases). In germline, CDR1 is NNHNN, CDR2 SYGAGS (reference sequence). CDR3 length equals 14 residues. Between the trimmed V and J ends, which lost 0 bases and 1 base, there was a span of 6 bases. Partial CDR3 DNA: TGTGCCAGCGGTGATGGCTGGGACCAAGAC. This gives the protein CASGDGWDQD. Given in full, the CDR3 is CASGDGWDQDTQYF.

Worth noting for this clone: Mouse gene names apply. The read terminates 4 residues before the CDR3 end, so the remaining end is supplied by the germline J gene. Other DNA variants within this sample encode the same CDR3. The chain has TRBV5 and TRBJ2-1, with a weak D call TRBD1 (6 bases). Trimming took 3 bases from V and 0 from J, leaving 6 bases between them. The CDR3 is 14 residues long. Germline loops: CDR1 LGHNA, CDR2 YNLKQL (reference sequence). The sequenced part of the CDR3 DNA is TGTGCCAGCAGCCAGACAGGTAACTATGCT. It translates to CASSQTGNYA. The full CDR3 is CASSQTGNYAEQFF.

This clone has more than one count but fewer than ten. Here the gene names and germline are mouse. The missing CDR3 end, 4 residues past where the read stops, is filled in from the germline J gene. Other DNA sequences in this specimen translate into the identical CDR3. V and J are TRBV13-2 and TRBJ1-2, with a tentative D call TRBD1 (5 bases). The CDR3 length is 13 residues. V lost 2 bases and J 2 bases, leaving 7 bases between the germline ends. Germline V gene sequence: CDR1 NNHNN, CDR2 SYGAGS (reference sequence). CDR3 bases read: TGTGCCAGCGGTGACCCAGGGAACTCC. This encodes CASGDPGNS. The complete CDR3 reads CASGDPGNSDYTF.

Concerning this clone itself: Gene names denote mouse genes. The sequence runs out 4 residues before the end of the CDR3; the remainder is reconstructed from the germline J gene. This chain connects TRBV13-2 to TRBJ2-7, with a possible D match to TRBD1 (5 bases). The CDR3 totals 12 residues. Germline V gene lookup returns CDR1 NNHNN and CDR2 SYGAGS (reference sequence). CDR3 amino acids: CASGDIKYEQYF. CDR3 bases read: TGTGCCAGCGGGGACATCAAATAT.

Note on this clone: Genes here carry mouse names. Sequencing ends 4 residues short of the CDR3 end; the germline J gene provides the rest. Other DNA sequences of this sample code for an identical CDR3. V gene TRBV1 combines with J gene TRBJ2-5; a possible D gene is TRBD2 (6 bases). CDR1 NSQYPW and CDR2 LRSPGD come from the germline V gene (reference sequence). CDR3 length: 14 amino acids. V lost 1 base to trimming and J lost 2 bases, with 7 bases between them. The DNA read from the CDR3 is TGCACCTGCAGTGCAGCACTGGGCCAAGAC. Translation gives CTCSAALGQD. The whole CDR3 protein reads CTCSAALGQDTQYF.

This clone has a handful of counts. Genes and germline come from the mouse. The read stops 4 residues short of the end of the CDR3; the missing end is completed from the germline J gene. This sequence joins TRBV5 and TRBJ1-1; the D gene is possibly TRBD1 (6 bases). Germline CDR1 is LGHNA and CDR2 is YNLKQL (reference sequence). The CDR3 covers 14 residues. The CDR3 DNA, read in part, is TGTGCCAGCAGCCAAGATAGTGGCAGGGGA. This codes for CASSQDSGRG. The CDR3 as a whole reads CASSQDSGRGEVFF.

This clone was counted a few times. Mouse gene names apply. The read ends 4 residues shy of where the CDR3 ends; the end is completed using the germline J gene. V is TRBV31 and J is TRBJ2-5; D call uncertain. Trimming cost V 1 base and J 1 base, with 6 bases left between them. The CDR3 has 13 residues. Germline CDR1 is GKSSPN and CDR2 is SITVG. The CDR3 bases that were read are TGTGCCTGGAGTCCGTCTGACCAAGAC. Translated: CAWSPSDQD. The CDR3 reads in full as CAWSPSDQDTQYF.

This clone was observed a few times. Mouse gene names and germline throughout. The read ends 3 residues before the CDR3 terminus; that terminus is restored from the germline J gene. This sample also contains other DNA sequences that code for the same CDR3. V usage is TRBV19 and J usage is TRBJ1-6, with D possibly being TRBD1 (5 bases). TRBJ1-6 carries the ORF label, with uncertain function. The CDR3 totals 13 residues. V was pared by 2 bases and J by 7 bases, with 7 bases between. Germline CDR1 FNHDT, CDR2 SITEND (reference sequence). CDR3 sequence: CASSIQGNSPLYF. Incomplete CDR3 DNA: TGTGCCAGCAGTATTCAGGGAAATTCGCCC.

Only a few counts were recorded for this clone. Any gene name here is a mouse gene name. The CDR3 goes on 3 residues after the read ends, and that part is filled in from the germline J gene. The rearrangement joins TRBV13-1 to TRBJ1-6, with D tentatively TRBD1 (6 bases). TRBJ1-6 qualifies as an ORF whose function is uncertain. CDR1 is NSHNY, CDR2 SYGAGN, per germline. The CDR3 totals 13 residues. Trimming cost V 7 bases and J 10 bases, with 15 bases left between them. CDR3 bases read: TGTGCCAGCCTCGGACAGATTGGATCGCCC. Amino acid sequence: CASLGQIGSP. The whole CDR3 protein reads CASLGQIGSPLYF.

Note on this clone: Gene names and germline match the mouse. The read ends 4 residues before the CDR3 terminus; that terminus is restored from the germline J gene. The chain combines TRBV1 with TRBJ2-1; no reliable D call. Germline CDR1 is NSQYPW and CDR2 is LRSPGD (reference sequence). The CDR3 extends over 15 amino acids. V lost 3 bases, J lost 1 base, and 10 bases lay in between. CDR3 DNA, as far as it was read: TGCACCTGCAGTGCGGTTACAGCCAACTATGCT. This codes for CTCSAVTANYA. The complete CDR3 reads CTCSAVTANYAEQFF.

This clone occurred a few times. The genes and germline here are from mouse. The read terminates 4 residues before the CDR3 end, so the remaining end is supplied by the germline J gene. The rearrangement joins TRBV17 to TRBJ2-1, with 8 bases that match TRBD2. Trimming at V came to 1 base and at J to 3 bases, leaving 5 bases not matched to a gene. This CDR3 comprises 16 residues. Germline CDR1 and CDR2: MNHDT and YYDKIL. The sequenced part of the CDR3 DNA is TGTGCTAGCAGTAGAGCGTCTGGGGGGTCCTATGCT. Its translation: CASSRASGGSYA. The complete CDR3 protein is CASSRASGGSYAEQFF.

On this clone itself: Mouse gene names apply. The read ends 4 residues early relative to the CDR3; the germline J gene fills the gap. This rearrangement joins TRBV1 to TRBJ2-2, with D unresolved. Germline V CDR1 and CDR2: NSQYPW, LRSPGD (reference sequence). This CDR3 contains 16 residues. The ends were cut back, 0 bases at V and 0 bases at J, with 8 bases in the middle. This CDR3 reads CTCSADSPANTGQLYF. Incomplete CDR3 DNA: TGCACCTGCAGTGCAGATTCACCTGCAAACACCGGG.

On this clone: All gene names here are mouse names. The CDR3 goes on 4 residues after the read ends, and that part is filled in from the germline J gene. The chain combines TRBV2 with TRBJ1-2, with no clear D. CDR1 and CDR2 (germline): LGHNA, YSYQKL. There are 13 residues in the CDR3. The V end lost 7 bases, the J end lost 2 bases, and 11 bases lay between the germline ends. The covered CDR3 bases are TGTGCCAGCACCCCGGACTTTAACTCC. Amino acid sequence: CASTPDFNS. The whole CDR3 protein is CASTPDFNSDYTF.

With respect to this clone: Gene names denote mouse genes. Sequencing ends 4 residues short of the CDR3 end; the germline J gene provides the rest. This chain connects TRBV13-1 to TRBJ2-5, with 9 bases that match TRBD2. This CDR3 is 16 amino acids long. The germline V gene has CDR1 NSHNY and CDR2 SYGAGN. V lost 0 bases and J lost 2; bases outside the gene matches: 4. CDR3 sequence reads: CASSDARTGAQDTQYF. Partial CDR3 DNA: TGTGCCAGCAGTGATGCAAGGACTGGGGCCCAAGAC.

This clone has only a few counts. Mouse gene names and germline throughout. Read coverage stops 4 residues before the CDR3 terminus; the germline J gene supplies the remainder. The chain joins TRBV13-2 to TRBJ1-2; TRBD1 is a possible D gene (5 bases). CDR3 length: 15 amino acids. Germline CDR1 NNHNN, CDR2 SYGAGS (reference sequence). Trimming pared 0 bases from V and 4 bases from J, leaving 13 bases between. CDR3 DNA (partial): TGTGCCAGCGGTGATGCACTTGGGGGTGGCTCC. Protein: CASGDALGGGS. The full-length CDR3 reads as CASGDALGGGSDYTF.

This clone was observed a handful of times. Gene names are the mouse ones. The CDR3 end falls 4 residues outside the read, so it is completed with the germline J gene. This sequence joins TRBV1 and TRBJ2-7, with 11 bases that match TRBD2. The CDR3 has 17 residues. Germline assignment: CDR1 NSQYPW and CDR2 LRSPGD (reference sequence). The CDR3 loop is CTCSEGSDWGGEYEQYF. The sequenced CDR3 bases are TGCACCTGCAGTGAGGGGTCCGACTGGGGGGGGGAATAT.

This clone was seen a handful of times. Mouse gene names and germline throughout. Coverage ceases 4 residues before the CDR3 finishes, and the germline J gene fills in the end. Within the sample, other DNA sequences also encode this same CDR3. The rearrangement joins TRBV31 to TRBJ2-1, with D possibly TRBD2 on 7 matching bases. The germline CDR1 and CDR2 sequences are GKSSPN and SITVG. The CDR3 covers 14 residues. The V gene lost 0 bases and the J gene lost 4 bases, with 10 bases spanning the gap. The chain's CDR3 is CAWSLRGAYAEQFF. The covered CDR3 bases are TGTGCCTGGAGTCTGCGGGGGGCTTATGCT.

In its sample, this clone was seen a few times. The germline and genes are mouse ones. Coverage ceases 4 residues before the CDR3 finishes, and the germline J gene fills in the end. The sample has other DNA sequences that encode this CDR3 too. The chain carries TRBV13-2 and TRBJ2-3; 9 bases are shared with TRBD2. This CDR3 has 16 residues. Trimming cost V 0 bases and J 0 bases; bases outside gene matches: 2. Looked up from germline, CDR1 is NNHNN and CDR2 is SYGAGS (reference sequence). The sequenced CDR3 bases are TGTGCCAGCGGTGATGGGGGACTGGGTAGTGCAGAA. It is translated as CASGDGGLGSAE. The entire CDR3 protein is CASGDGGLGSAETLYF.

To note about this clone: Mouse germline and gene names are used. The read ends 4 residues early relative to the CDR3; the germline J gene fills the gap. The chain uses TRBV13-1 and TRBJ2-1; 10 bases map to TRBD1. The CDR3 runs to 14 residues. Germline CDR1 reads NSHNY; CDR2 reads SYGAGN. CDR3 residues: CASSDPDRGTEQFF. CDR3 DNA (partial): TGTGCCAGCAGTGATCCGGACAGGGGGACT.

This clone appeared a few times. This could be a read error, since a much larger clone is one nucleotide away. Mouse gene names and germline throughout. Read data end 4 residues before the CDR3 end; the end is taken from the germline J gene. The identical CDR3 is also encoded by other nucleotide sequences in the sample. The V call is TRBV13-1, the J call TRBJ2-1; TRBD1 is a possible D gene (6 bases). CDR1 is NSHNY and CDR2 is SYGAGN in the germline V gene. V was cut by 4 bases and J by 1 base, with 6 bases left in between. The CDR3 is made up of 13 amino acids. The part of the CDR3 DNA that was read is TGTGCCAGCAGTCAGGGGAACTATGCT. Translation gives CASSQGNYA. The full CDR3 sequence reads CASSQGNYAEQFF.

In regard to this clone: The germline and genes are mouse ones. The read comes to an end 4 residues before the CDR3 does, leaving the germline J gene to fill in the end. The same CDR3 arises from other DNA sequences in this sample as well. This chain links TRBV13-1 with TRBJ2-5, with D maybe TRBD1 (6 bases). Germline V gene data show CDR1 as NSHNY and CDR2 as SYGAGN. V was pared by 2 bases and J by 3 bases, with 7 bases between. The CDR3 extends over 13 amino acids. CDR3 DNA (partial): TGTGCCAGCAGTGAAGACAGGCAAGAC. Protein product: CASSEDRQD. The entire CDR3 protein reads CASSEDRQDTQYF.

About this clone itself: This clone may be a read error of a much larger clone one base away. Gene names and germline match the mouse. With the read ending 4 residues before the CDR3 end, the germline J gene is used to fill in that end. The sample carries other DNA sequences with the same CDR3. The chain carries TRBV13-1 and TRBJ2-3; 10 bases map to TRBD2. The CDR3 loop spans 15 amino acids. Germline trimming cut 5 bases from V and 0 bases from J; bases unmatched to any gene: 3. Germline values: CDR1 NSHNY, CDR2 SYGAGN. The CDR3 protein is CASRGTGASAETLYF. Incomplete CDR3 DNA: TGTGCCAGCAGAGGGACTGGGGCTAGTGCAGAA.

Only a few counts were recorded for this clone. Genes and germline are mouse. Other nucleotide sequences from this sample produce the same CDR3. The CDR3 here is CASSPPGQANTEVFF. The CDR3 bases that were read are TGTGCCAGCAGCCCCCCGGGACAGGCAAACACA. The chain combines TRBV5 with TRBJ1-1, with 8 bases identical to TRBD1. With the read ending 4 residues before the CDR3 end, the germline J gene is used to fill in that end. The CDR3 has 15 residues. Looked up from germline, CDR1 is LGHNA and CDR2 is YNLKQL (reference sequence). The J segment lost 0 bases and the V segment lost 4 bases, leaving 4 bases of the junction unmatched.

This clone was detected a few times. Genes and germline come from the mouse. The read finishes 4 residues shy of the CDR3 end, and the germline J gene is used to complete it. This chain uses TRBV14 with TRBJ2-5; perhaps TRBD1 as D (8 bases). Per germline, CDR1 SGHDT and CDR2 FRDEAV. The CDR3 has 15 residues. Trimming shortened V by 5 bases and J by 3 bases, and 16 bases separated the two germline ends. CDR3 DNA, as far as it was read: TGTGCCAGCAGAAAACAGGGGGGGAGGCAAGAC. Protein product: CASRKQGGRQD. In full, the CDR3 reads CASRKQGGRQDTQYF.